The TCR beta chain described here comes from a study of blood T cell repertoires in COVID-19. Study details: The United States, Italy and Spain provided the acute and convalescent COVID-19 samples. T cells, B-cell-depleted T cells, or PBMCs provided the cDNA or gDNA that served as material.

In germline, CDR1 is SGHAT, CDR2 FQDESV (reference sequence). With 5 bases removed from V and 0 bases from J, the gap between germline ends came to 10 bases. The CDR3 sequence is 14 residues long. Residents of approximately 25 US areas, aged 18 to 89 years, made up the participants. Study processing details: How many nucleated cells were present was estimated from reference gene primer amplification. This table comes from immunoSEQ multiplex PCR, and its TCRdb copy is limited to in-frame clones, with some not included. The V and J calls and the clone size are those of that table, but D and trimming were determined from the DNA. This sample carries roughly 300,000 clones, roughly 87% of them seen once, and the ten largest clones take approximately 5%.

This sequence joins TRBV11-1 and TRBJ1-1, with a weak D call TRBD1 (6 bases). The sequence was collected from a woman in her twenties or thirties who had recovered from COVID-19. What was sequenced was PBMCs or T cells enriched from blood (not recorded which). The CDR3 bases are TGTGCCAGCAGCGAGACAGGACTGAACACTGAAGCTTTCTTT. The encoded protein is CASSETGLNTEAFF.